A single sample gave rise to the 6 T cell receptor beta chains below, sequenced in a study of spatial heterogeneity in lung cancer. Time point in this sample: blood at routine non-recurrence follow-up after resection. The study sequenced unsorted whole RNA from tumor, nontumor lung or frozen PBMC. TCRdb fed the 5' RACE reads into MiXCR, producing one record per CDR3 protein. The profile covers fewer than 60,000 distinct CDR3 sequences, with 6% to 8.5% appearing a single time and around 36% taken by the ten largest. The input for sequencing was PBMCs, taken at follow-up. These receptors came from a female donor with early-stage non-small cell lung cancer.

Many counts were recorded for this clonotype. V usage is TRBV7-2 and J usage is TRBJ2-5; 8 bases are shared with TRBD1. CDR1 and CDR2 (germline): SGHTA, FQGNSA. This CDR3 is built from 15 residues. The V gene end was trimmed by 5 bases and the J gene end by 9 bases; junction bases not matched to a gene: 14. CDR3 coding DNA: TGTGCCAGCAGCCTCCCCGACAGGGGCAAGATGGCCCAGTACTTC. Its protein product is CASSLPDRGKMAQYF. Drawing the rest from reference TRBV7-2 and TRBJ2-5, the complete variable domain is GAGVSQSPSNKVTEKGKDVELRCDPISGHTALYWYRQSLGQGLEFLIYFQGNSAPDKSGLPSDRFSAERTGGSVSTLTIQRTQQEDSAVYLCASSLPDRGKMAQYFGPGTRLLVL.

This clonotype was seen ten or more times. The rearrangement uses TRBV7-2 and TRBJ2-5; the D gene could be TRBD1 or TRBD2 (5 bases each). This CDR3 is built from 17 residues. V shed 5 bases and J shed 4 bases, with 23 bases lying between them. CDR1 SGHTA and CDR2 FQGNSA come from the germline V gene. The DNA of the CDR3 is TGTGCCAGCAGCCCTCCCGGAATCAGGGCACGGGGAGAGACCCAGTACTTC. Amino acid sequence: CASSPPGIRARGETQYF.

This clonotype has just a few counts. The chain uses TRBV12-3 or TRBV12-4 and TRBJ1-1, with D hard to call. The V end lost 6 bases, the J end lost 5 bases, and 13 bases lay between the germline ends. The CDR3 runs to 13 residues. For the CDR3, the DNA is TGTGCCAGCAGCCAAAACGAGGGAACTGAAGCTTTCTTT. This translates into CASSQNEGTEAFF.

The chain combines TRBV7-3 with TRBJ2-3; 9 bases match TRBD1. V lost 5 bases and J lost 5; bases outside the gene matches: 8. In germline, CDR1 is SGHTA, CDR2 FQGTGA. This CDR3 has 15 amino acids. This CDR3 is CASSDPGQGGDTQYF. CDR3 nucleotide sequence: TGTGCCAGCAGCGATCCGGGACAGGGTGGAGATACGCAGTATTTT.

This clonotype was observed at least ten times. This sequence joins TRBV7-2 and TRBJ2-5; TRBD2 aligns across 8 bases. The V and J ends lost 1 base and 9 bases, in that order; junction bases with no gene match: 7. The CDR3 runs 14 residues. Germline CDR1 reads SGHTA; CDR2 reads FQGNSA. The CDR3 loop reads CASSLEEGTRAQYF. The DNA for the CDR3 is TGTGCCAGCAGCTTAGAAGAGGGGACTAGGGCCCAGTACTTC.

In this sample, this clonotype turned up many times. V gene TRBV4-1 combines with J gene TRBJ1-1, with 7 bases that match TRBD1. V shed 4 bases and J 4 bases; nucleotides not matched to a gene: 3. Germline V gene lookup returns CDR1 MGHRA and CDR2 YSYEKL. There are 13 residues in the CDR3. In DNA form, the CDR3 reads TGCGCCAGCAGCCTACAGGGGATCACTGAAGCTTTCTTT. This codes for CASSLQGITEAFF.